The 21 T cell receptor beta chains given below trace back to one sample, sequenced in a study of graft-versus-host responses after intestinal transplantation (dated by TCRdb to about 2021). Read against the paper, the sample's time point label means: cells obtained before transplantation from donor or recipient. Mixed lymphocyte reactions plated some 200,000 CFSE-labeled pre-transplant responders with some 200,000 irradiated violet-dye-labeled stimulators and were cultured for roughly 6 days. Receptor amplification or capture employed the immunoSEQ multiplex PCR assay. Entries here come from immuneACCESS through TCRdb and include only in-frame sequences with V and J called. Some clones fail to appear in such tables; in the studies checked, an unresolved V gene covers under half of the shortfall, and the cause of the remainder is unknown. This sample has 6,000 to 8,000 clones in its table, and around a third of those were observed once. The ten largest clones represent around 6% of the sample.

The sample in question was alloreactive CD8+ T cells from a mixed lymphocyte reaction culture, obtained before transplantation. Per the publication, the cell subset or site label means: CFSE-low proliferating T cells sorted from roughly six-day pre-transplant mixed lymphocyte reaction (GvH or HvG direction). The receptors stem from a human patient who was an organ donor for intestinal transplantation.

The chain uses TRBV18 and TRBJ2-2, with D perhaps TRBD2 (6 bases). Trimming cost V 3 bases and J 5 bases, with 22 bases left between them. CDR1 and CDR2 (germline): KGHSH, LQKENI. This CDR3 is built from 18 residues. The DNA for the CDR3 is TGTGCCAGCTCACCTTATCTGTTTAGCCGGAGGGGTACCGGGGAGCTGTTTTTT. It specifies CASSPYLFSRRGTGELFF.

This clone was seen a handful of times. The chain carries TRBV4-1 and TRBJ2-7, with D unresolved. V lost 1 base to trimming and J lost 2 bases, with 12 bases between them. Germline lookup yields CDR1 MGHRA and CDR2 YSYEKL. There are 15 residues in the CDR3. The DNA of the CDR3 is TGCGCCAGCAGCCAAGTTCGAGGTAGCCCCTACGAGCAGTACTTC. Protein sequence: CASSQVRGSPYEQYF.

In this sample, this clone turned up a few times. CDR3 nucleotides: TGTGCCAGCAGCTTAGTTCCTCTCTCTCCCTACGAGCAGTACTTC. Translation: CASSLVPLSPYEQYF. The chain links TRBV11-2 to TRBJ2-7, with D uncertain. Looked up from germline, CDR1 is SGHAT and CDR2 is FQNNGV. The germline V and J ends were trimmed by 1 base and 2 bases, with 12 bases remaining between them. The CDR3 is 15 amino acids. Based on the CDR3 plus reference TRBV11-2 and TRBJ2-7, the full variable domain is EAGVAQSPRYKIIEKRQSVAFWCNPISGHATLYWYQQILGQGPKLLIQFQNNGVVDDSQLPKDRFSAERLKGVDSTLKIQPAKLEDSAVYLCASSLVPLSPYEQYFGPGTRLTVT.

This clone was detected a few times. Sequence at one end of the junction differs from germline and may be a read error. The chain is built from TRBV10-3 and TRBJ2-7; 8 bases match TRBD1. The V gene's germline CDR1 is ENHRY and CDR2 SYGVKD. The CDR3 runs to 14 residues. This CDR3 reads CASSYSQGGGEQYF. Written as DNA, the CDR3 is TGTGCCAGCAGTTACTCACAGGGGGGTGGCGAGCAGTACTTC.

This clone has only a few counts. With a much larger clone just one base away, this may be a read error. The same CDR3 also results from other DNA sequences found in this sample. V usage is TRBV4-1 and J usage is TRBJ2-7; 9 bases are a match to TRBD2. The germline gives CDR1 MGHRA, CDR2 YSYEKL. CDR3 size: 15 residues. The V gene end was trimmed by 1 base and the J gene end by 4 bases; junction bases not matched to a gene: 5. CDR3 sequence reads: CASSQVRGGAYEQYF. The CDR3 coding sequence is TGCGCCAGCAGCCAAGTCCGCGGGGGGGCTTACGAGCAGTACTTC.

The rearrangement links TRBV7-3 to TRBJ2-7; D is unresolved. Trimming stripped 6 bases from V and 1 base from J, with 13 bases between. Germline CDR1 reads SGHTA; CDR2 reads FQGTGA. The CDR3 spans 14 residues. Here the CDR3 DNA reads TGTGCCAGCAGTCCCGGGTCCCCTTCCTACGAGCAGTACTTC. Translated, it gives CASSPGSPSYEQYF.

This chain connects TRBV21-1 to TRBJ1-4. TRBV21-1 is a pseudogene locus. The CDR3 totals 14 residues. The CDR3 DNA reads TGTGCCAGCAGCAAGGGGGTACGGGATGAAAAACTGTTTTTT. It is translated as CASSKGVRDEKLFF.

Points on this clone: Different DNA sequences within this sample yield the same CDR3. The rearrangement links TRBV4-3 to TRBJ1-2; 10 positions match TRBD1. J was trimmed by 3 bases and V by 0 bases; bases with no gene match: 7. This CDR3 comprises 17 residues. Germline-derived CDR1 and CDR2 are LGHNA and YSLEER. This CDR3 is CASSQDPWDRGYYGYTF. CDR3 DNA: TGCGCCAGCAGCCAAGATCCCTGGGACAGGGGCTACTATGGCTACACCTTC.

In its sample, this clone was seen a few times. The rearrangement uses TRBV4-3 and TRBJ1-1; D unresolved. V was shortened by 1 base and J by 4 bases, with 13 bases between the two germline ends. The length of the CDR3 is 15 residues. CDR1 and CDR2 from the germline V gene are LGHNA and YSLEER. This CDR3 reads CASSQAWGGSTEAFF. In DNA, the CDR3 is TGCGCCAGCAGCCAAGCATGGGGAGGAAGCACTGAAGCTTTCTTT.

This clone was seen a handful of times. This chain's CDR3 is CASSLVGGAYEQYF. CDR3 sequence (DNA): TGTGCCAGCAGCTTAGTGGGTGGCGCCTACGAGCAGTACTTC. V and J are TRBV11-2 and TRBJ2-7; no firm D call. The V end was cut by 1 base, the J end by 2 bases, with 9 bases between. Germline-derived CDR1 and CDR2 are SGHAT and FQNNGV. The CDR3 covers 14 residues. Complete variable domain (other parts from reference TRBV11-2 and TRBJ2-7): EAGVAQSPRYKIIEKRQSVAFWCNPISGHATLYWYQQILGQGPKLLIQFQNNGVVDDSQLPKDRFSAERLKGVDSTLKIQPAKLEDSAVYLCASSLVGGAYEQYFGPGTRLTVT.

As concerns this clone: One end of the junction is discordant with germline, which a read error may explain. The chain uses TRBV5-3 and TRBJ1-2, with unresolved D. TRBV5-3 is labeled an ORF, and its function is uncertain. This CDR3 contains 14 residues. The DNA of the CDR3 is TGCGCCAGCAGCCAAGATCGTGTCGGCTATGGCTACACCTTC. Its translation is CASSQDRVGYGYTF.

The V gene is TRBV14, the J gene TRBJ2-7; D is undetermined. Trimming removed 1 base from V and 1 base from J, with 8 bases in between. Germline CDR1 and CDR2: SGHDN and FVKESK. This CDR3 is 14 amino acids long. The CDR3 sequence is CASSQGTKSYEQYF. Here the CDR3 DNA reads TGTGCCAGCAGCCAAGGGACCAAATCCTACGAGCAGTACTTC.

The chain carries TRBV7-9 and TRBJ2-5; TRBD2 is a possible D gene (7 bases). The DNA matches TRBJ2-7 better at its end, which makes the J call doubtful. The CDR3 has 15 amino acids. Germline values: CDR1 SEHNR, CDR2 FQNEAQ (reference sequence). The CDR3 DNA reads as TGTGCCAGCAGCAGCCTGAGGGGGGGGCTTTACGAGCAGTACTTC. Amino acid sequence: CASSSLRGGLYEQYF.

As concerns this clone: An end of the junction does not agree with germline; a read error may underlie this. The genes are TRBV5-5 and TRBJ2-7; D is ambiguous. The CDR3 consists of 13 residues. Germline CDR1 reads SGHKS; CDR2 reads YYEKEE (reference sequence). The CDR3 nucleotides are TGTGCCAGCAGCTCCACGAACTCCTCCGAGCAGTACTTC. Its protein product is CASSSTNSSEQYF.

There are a few counts of this clone. J is TRBJ1-1 and V is TRBV10-1; weak D call: TRBD1 (5 bases). Germline values: CDR1 WNHNN, CDR2 SYGVQD (reference sequence). V lost 7 bases and J lost 1, with 13 bases in between. This CDR3 comprises 14 residues. CDR3 sequence reads: CASTMGPKNTEAFF. CDR3 sequence (DNA): TGCGCCAGCACCATGGGACCGAAGAACACTGAAGCTTTCTTT.

The CDR3 reads CAISESTGVYEQYF. CDR3 coding DNA: TGTGCCATCAGTGAGTCGACAGGGGTCTACGAGCAGTACTTC. The chain employs TRBV10-3 and TRBJ2-7; TRBD1 matches 8 bases. The CDR3 has 14 amino acids. Germline V gene sequence: CDR1 ENHRY, CDR2 SYGVKD. V was clipped by 0 bases and J by 3 bases; unmatched bases: 1.

This clone was seen more than once but under ten times. The genes are TRBV6-9 and TRBJ1-2; tentatively, D is TRBD1 (6 bases). The CDR3 consists of 15 residues. Trimming removed 4 bases at V and 0 bases at J, with 12 bases between. Germline loops: CDR1 MNHGY, CDR2 SVAAGI. CDR3 coding DNA: TGTGCCAGCAGTTCTACCGGGACATCTAACTATGGCTACACCTTC. Residues: CASSSTGTSNYGYTF.

Regarding this clone: A much larger clonotype is one base distant, so this may be a read error. The chain carries TRBV4-2 and TRBJ1-6; D is possibly TRBD1 (6 bases). Trimming pared 0 bases from V and 9 bases from J, leaving 12 bases between. This CDR3 is built from 15 residues. Germline V gives CDR1 LGHNA, CDR2 YNFKEQ. CDR3 sequence: CASSQEGRGFSPLHF. CDR3 coding DNA: TGTGCCAGCAGCCAAGAAGGCAGGGGTTTTTCACCCCTCCACTTT.

The rearrangement joins TRBV13 to TRBJ1-6; D not certain. Germline lookup yields CDR1 PRHDT and CDR2 FYEKMQ (reference sequence). V was shortened by 5 bases and J by 0 bases, with 11 bases between the two germline ends. The CDR3 contains 16 residues. In DNA, the CDR3 is TGTGCCAGCAGCCCTGGGCCGAGCTCCTATAATTCACCCCTCCACTTT. This translates into CASSPGPSSYNSPLHF.

This clone was picked up a small number of times. The chain employs TRBV11-3 and TRBJ1-2; D may be TRBD1 (6 bases). CDR1 and CDR2 (germline): SGHNT, YENEEA. The CDR3 covers 13 residues. V was clipped by 7 bases and J by 4 bases, with 13 bases between them. For the CDR3, the DNA is TGTGCCAGCACCTACAGGGTAATCTATGGCTACACCTTC. Its protein is CASTYRVIYGYTF.

Note on this clone: A much larger clone is a single base away; this may be a read error. The genes are TRBV13 and TRBJ2-7, with D possibly called TRBD1 or TRBD2 (6 bases each). The germline gives CDR1 PRHDT, CDR2 FYEKMQ (reference sequence). V lost 0 bases and J lost 6, with 18 bases in between. This CDR3 spans 16 amino acids. This chain's CDR3 is CASSLGGGTPPGEQYF. DNA of the CDR3: TGTGCCAGCAGCTTAGGGGGGGGCACACCTCCGGGCGAGCAGTACTTC.